The next 16 T cell receptor beta chains were all read from a single sample in a study of blood T cell repertoires in COVID-19. Libraries were prepared by immunoSEQ multiplex PCR; TCRdb keeps only in-frame clonotypes and omits some of them. The sample carries 85,000 to 110,000 clones, roughly 80% recorded once. The sample consisted of peripheral blood. The receptors were sampled from a human donor in a cohort sampled during active COVID-19.

The rearrangement joins TRBV7-2 to TRBJ2-1, with 11 nucleotides matching TRBD2. With 1 base clipped from V and 8 bases from J, the junction kept 10 bases outside the gene matches. The germline V gene encodes CDR1 SGHTA and CDR2 FQGNSA. This CDR3 is 17 amino acids long. CDR3 DNA: TGTGCCAGCAGCTTAGTGGGGACTAGCGGCGCCCCTGATGAGCAGTTCTTC. Amino acids: CASSLVGTSGAPDEQFF. Looking up the rest from reference TRBV7-2 and TRBJ2-1 gives the full variable domain: GAGVSQSPSNKVTEKGKDVELRCDPISGHTALYWYRQSLGQGLEFLIYFQGNSAPDKSGLPSDRFSAERTGGSVSTLTIQRTQQEDSAVYLCASSLVGTSGAPDEQFFGPGTRLTVL.

The V gene is TRBV28, the J gene TRBJ1-4, with D unclear. From germline, CDR1 is MDHEN and CDR2 SYDVKM. V lost 3 bases and J 0 bases, leaving 8 bases between the germline ends. The CDR3 consists of 15 residues. The CDR3 DNA sequence: TGTGCCAGCAGTTTTGTGGGCGCAACTAATGAAAAACTGTTTTTT. Translating it yields CASSFVGATNEKLFF.

The rearrangement links TRBV10-1 to TRBJ1-4; 10 bases map to TRBD1. Germline V gene lookup returns CDR1 WNHNN and CDR2 SYGVQD (reference sequence). The junction had 0 bases not matched to a gene; V was cut back by 4 bases and J by 7 bases. CDR3 length: 13 amino acids. The CDR3 region has the DNA TGCGCCAGCAGTGGGACAGGGGGTGAAAAACTGTTTTTT. This encodes CASSGTGGEKLFF.

The chain has TRBV5-1 and TRBJ2-7, with 9 positions matching TRBD1. V shed 3 bases, J shed 6 bases, and the junction held 13 bases outside the gene matches. This CDR3 has 16 amino acids. Germline V CDR1 and CDR2: SGHRS, YFSETQ. This CDR3 is CASSSGQGLTVGEQYF. The CDR3 DNA sequence: TGCGCCAGCAGCTCGGGACAGGGATTAACAGTAGGCGAGCAGTACTTC.

This clone has a single count. This rearrangement joins TRBV15 to TRBJ2-1; TRBD1 might be the D (5 bases). This CDR3 region has 12 residues. CDR1 and CDR2 (germline): LNHNV, YYDKDF (reference sequence). Trimming pared 3 bases from V and 9 bases from J, leaving 9 bases between. The DNA for the CDR3 is TGTGCCACCAGCAGGGGTAGGGGTGAGCAGTTCTTC. As protein: CATSRGRGEQFF.

J is TRBJ2-3 and V is TRBV11-3; 11 bases match TRBD2. There are 16 residues in the CDR3. Trimming at V came to 4 bases and at J to 2 bases, leaving 5 bases not matched to a gene. Germline loops: CDR1 SGHNT, CDR2 YENEEA. CDR3 loop: CASSSLAGGPTDTQYF. CDR3 DNA sequence: TGTGCCAGCAGCTCCTTAGCGGGGGGGCCCACAGATACGCAGTATTTT.

The gene calls are TRBV20-1 and TRBJ2-3; 12 bases fit TRBD1. V was clipped by 3 bases and J by 5 bases; unmatched bases: 6. Germline CDR1 DFQATT, CDR2 SNEGSKA (reference sequence). The CDR3 is 15 residues long. CDR3 bases: TGCAGTGCTAGTGGGACAGGGGGCAAGGGAGATACGCAGTATTTT. It translates to CSASGTGGKGDTQYF.

This rearrangement joins TRBV19 to TRBJ2-7; D is perhaps TRBD1 (6 bases). This CDR3 region has 16 residues. CDR1 and CDR2 from the germline V gene are LNHDA and SQIVND (reference sequence). The germline V and J ends were trimmed by 4 bases and 3 bases, with 19 bases remaining between them. CDR3 in amino acids: CASSTLTGWGGYEQYF. In nucleotides, the CDR3 is TGTGCCAGTAGTACATTGACAGGATGGGGTGGCTACGAGCAGTACTTC.

The chain carries TRBV7-9 and TRBJ1-2; 7 bases line up with TRBD1. V shed 2 bases and J 14 bases; nucleotides not matched to a gene: 11. Germline CDR1 and CDR2: SEHNR and FQNEAQ (reference sequence). The length of the CDR3 is 13 residues. CDR3 sequence reads: CASSLSAAGGYTF. The CDR3 bases are TGTGCCAGCAGCTTATCCGCGGCAGGGGGTTATACCTTC. The full variable domain, with the rest looked up from reference TRBV7-9 and TRBJ1-2, is DTGVSQNPRHKITKRGQNVTFRCDPISEHNRLYWYRQTLGQGPEFLTYFQNEAQLEKSRLLSDRFSAERPKGSFSTLEIQRTEQGDSAMYLCASSLSAAGGYTFGSGTRLTVV.

The chain has TRBV29-1 and TRBJ1-1, with TRBD1 identical over 9 bases. Germline CDR1 SQVTM, CDR2 ANQGSEA. V was clipped by 3 bases and J by 10 bases; unmatched bases: 9. The CDR3 is made up of 13 amino acids. The CDR3 loop is CSVDLLGTGSAFF. The CDR3 DNA reads TGCAGCGTTGACCTCCTGGGGACAGGGTCAGCTTTCTTT.

The chain is built from TRBV5-6 and TRBJ1-5, with D uncertain. CDR3 length equals 15 residues. With 0 bases removed from V and 5 bases from J, the gap between germline ends came to 12 bases. CDR1 and CDR2 (germline): SGHDT, YYEEEE. The CDR3 is CASSLEGLGDQPQHF. CDR3 DNA sequence: TGTGCCAGCAGCTTGGAGGGTTTGGGAGATCAGCCCCAGCATTTT.

This sequence joins TRBV5-1 and TRBJ2-7, with D possibly matching TRBD2 (5 bases). The CDR3 sequence is 15 residues long. CDR1 is SGHRS, CDR2 YFSETQ, per germline. Trimming cost V 6 bases and J 5 bases, with 21 bases left between them. Here the CDR3 reads CASNPSAGVSHEQYF. The CDR3, as DNA: TGCGCCAGCAACCCGTCCGCCGGGGTTTCCCACGAGCAGTACTTC.

The gene calls are TRBV27 and TRBJ1-1; no firm D call. CDR1 is MNHEY and CDR2 is SMNVEV in the germline V gene (reference sequence). The CDR3 is 13 residues long. Trimming took 8 bases from V and 4 from J, leaving 14 bases between them. CDR3 DNA sequence: TGTGCCAGCGGGAGGTCCTTGGGCACTGAAGCTTTCTTT. Amino acid sequence: CASGRSLGTEAFF.

The chain has TRBV4-1 and TRBJ1-1, with D possibly TRBD1 on 5 matching bases. The CDR3 runs to 15 residues. With 0 bases removed from V and 4 bases from J, the gap between germline ends came to 12 bases. Germline V gene sequence: CDR1 MGHRA, CDR2 YSYEKL. The CDR3 is CASSQDWQGSTEAFF. CDR3 DNA sequence: TGCGCCAGCAGCCAAGATTGGCAGGGTAGCACTGAAGCTTTCTTT.

CDR3 region: CSASPEGANVLTF. The CDR3 DNA sequence: TGCAGCGCCAGTCCCGAAGGGGCCAACGTCCTGACTTTC. The chain carries TRBV29-1 and TRBJ2-6; D ambiguous. This CDR3 is built from 13 residues. CDR1 is SQVTM, CDR2 ANQGSEA, per germline. Trimming removed 7 bases at V and 4 bases at J, with 11 bases between.

This chain joins TRBV6-6 and TRBJ2-3, with 11 bases lining up with TRBD2. Per the germline V gene, CDR1 is MNHNY and CDR2 is SVGAGI (reference sequence). Trimming took 5 bases from V and 2 from J; bases not matched to a gene: 6. CDR3 length: 16 residues. CDR3: CASSLLAGGPTDTQYF. The CDR3 bases are TGTGCCAGCAGTCTTCTAGCGGGGGGACCCACAGATACGCAGTATTTT.